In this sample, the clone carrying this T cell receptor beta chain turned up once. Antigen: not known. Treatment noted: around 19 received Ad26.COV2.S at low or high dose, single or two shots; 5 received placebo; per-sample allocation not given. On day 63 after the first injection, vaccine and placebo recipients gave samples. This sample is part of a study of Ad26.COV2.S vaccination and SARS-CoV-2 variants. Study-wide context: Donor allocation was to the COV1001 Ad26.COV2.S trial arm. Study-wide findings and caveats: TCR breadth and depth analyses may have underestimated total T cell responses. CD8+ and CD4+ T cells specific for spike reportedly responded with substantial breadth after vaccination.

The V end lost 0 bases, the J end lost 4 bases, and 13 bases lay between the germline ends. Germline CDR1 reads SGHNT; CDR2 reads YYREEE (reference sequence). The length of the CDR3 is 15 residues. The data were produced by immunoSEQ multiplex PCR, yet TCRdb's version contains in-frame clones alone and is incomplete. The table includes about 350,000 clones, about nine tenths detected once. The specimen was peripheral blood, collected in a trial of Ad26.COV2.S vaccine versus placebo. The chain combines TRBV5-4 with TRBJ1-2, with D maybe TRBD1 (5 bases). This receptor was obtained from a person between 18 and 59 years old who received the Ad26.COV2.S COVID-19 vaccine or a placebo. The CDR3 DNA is TGTGCCAGCAGCTTGGCCGGGGGGGGAGGCTATGGCTACACCTTC. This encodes CASSLAGGGGYGYTF.